The rows below give T cell receptor beta chains drawn from one sample of a study of human T cells and chemical hapten exposure. TCRdb reanalysed the RACE reads using MiXCR and keeps one entry per CDR3 protein. Among about 120,000 distinct CDR3 sequences listed, about an eighth were seen once. Material: whole blood, obtained in connection with sensitization to the hapten diphenylcyclopropenone (DPC). These receptors were taken from a young man with alopecia areata. Some clones in this sample may be carry-over from other donors' samples. The CDR3 runs from the conserved cysteine through the conserved F or W. D genes are given only for firm matches.

v_call,cdr3_length,d_call,j_call,cdr3_aa
TRBV7-9,16,-,TRBJ1-5,CASSLVAPGRNQPQHF
TRBV18,18,-,TRBJ1-6,CASSPPAGRYPSNSPLHF
TRBV7-3,15,-,TRBJ2-3,CASSLERFSTDTQYF
TRBV7-9,15,TRBD1,TRBJ1-2,CASSLWTGDNYGYTF
TRBV5-5,15,-,TRBJ2-2,CASSLAMGNTGELFF
TRBV20-1,15,TRBD1,TRBJ2-3,CSARDRTGSRDTQYF
TRBV2,13,-,TRBJ2-7,CASSVSREDEQYF
TRBV4-1,16,-,TRBJ2-4,CASSQPPRGAKNIQYF
TRBV6-6,13,-,TRBJ2-7,CASSSLAGYEQYF
TRBV28,13,-,TRBJ2-7,CASSLRQQYEQYF
TRBV29-1,13,-,TRBJ2-4,CSVSRDGGNIQYF
TRBV20-1,13,-,TRBJ2-7,CSALVQDFYEQYF
TRBV29-1,16,-,TRBJ1-2,CSDILAGALRSYGYTF
TRBV28,12,-,TRBJ2-5,CASSPPRETQYF
TRBV3-1,15,TRBD1,TRBJ1-5,CASSRQGAGNQPQHF
TRBV20-1,13,-,TRBJ1-2,CSASSALNYGYTF
TRBV4-3,17,-,TRBJ1-6,CASSPYRGSSYNSPLHF
TRBV28,15,-,TRBJ2-7,CASSPPDRSSHEQYF
TRBV4-3,15,-,TRBJ1-2,CASSQDYPDSYGYTF
TRBV6-5,16,-,TRBJ1-1,CASSYPMGGPNTEAFF
TRBV28,14,-,TRBJ2-5,CASSYPGQQETQYF
TRBV5-4,15,TRBD1,TRBJ1-2,CASSVYYGTGYGYTF
TRBV7-9,16,-,TRBJ1-4,CASKSEGVSANEKLFF
TRBV6-1,14,-,TRBJ1-1,CASSELAENTEAFF
TRBV20-1,13,-,TRBJ2-7,CSASPGTVYEQYF
TRBV11-2,17,TRBD2,TRBJ2-7,CASSLRSGLGITYEQYF
TRBV6-2/TRBV6-3,12,-,TRBJ2-3,CASSRGRNTQYF
TRBV6-5,18,TRBD1,TRBJ2-1,CASSQQGALRSSYNEQFF
TRBV7-3,13,-,TRBJ1-5,CASSLGLGQPQHF
TRBV7-9,14,-,TRBJ2-2,CASSVHRNTGELFF
TRBV4-1,15,-,TRBJ1-6,CASSPRSSYNSPLHF
TRBV9,15,-,TRBJ1-1,CASSVGTPGGTEAFF
TRBV5-1,16,-,TRBJ2-7,CASSVSSSGNSYEQYF
TRBV20-1,14,TRBD1,TRBJ2-1,CSTPGTGDYNEQFF